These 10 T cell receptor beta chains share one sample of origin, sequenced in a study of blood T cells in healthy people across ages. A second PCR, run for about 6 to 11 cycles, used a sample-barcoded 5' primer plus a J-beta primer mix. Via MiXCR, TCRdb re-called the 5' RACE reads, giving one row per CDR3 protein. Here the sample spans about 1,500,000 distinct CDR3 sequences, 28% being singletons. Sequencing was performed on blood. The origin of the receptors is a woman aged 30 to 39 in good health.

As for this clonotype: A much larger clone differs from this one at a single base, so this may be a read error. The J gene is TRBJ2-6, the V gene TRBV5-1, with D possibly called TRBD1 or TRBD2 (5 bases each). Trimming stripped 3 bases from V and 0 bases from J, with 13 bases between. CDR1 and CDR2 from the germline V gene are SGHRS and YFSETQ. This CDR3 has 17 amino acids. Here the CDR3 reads CASSSGRGFSGANVLTF. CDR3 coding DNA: TGCGCCAGCAGCTCGGGACGGGGATTCTCTGGGGCCAACGTCCTGACTTTC.

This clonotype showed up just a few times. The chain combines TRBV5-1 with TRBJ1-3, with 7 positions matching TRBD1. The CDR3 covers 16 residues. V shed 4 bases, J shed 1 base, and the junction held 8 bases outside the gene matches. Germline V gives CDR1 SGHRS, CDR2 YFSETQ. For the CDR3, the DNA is TGCGCCAGCAGCGTAGGGGGCGCCGTTTCTGGAAACACCATATATTTT. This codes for CASSVGGAVSGNTIYF.

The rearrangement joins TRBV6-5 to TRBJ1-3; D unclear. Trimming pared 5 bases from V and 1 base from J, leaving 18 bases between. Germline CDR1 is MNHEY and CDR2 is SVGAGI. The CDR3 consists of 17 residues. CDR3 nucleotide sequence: TGTGCCAGCAGTAACCCACCCTGGGCCCCTTCTGGAAACACCATATATTTT. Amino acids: CASSNPPWAPSGNTIYF.

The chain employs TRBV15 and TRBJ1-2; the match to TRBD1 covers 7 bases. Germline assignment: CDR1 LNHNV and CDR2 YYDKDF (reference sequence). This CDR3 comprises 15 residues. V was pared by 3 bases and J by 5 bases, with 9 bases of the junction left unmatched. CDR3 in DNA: TGTGCCACCAGCAGGGGACGGGACAGATTATATGGCTACACCTTC. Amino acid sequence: CATSRGRDRLYGYTF.

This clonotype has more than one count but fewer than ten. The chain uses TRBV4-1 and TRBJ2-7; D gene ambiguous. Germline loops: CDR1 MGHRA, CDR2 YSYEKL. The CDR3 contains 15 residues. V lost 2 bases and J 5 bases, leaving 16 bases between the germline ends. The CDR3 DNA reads TGCGCCAGCAGCCAACAGAGCGTTCCCGAGGACGAGCAGTACTTC. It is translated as CASSQQSVPEDEQYF.

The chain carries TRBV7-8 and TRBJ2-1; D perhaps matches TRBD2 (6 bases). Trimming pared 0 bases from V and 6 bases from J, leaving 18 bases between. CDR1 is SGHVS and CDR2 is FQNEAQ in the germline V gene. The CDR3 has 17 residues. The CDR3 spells CASSLAAGQGSGNEQFF. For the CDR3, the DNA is TGTGCCAGCAGCTTAGCGGCGGGGCAAGGGAGTGGCAATGAGCAGTTCTTC. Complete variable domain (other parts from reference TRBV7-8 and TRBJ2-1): GAGVSQSPRYKVAKRGQDVALRCDPISGHVSLFWYQQALGQGPEFLTYFQNEAQLDKSGLPSDRFFAERPEGSVSTLKIQRTQQEDSAVYLCASSLAAGQGSGNEQFFGPGTRLTVL.

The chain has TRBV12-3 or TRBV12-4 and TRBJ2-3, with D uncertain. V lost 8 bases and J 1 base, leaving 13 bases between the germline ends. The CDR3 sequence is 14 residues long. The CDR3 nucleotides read TGTGCCAGCGGATTGGGATCCCGCACAGATACGCAGTATTTT. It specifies CASGLGSRTDTQYF.

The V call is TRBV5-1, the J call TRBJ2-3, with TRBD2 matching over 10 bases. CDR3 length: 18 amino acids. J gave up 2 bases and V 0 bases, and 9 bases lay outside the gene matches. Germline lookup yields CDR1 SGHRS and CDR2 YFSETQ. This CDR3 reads CASSLGSGGASVTDTQYF. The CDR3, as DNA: TGCGCCAGCAGCTTGGGAAGCGGGGGGGCCTCGGTCACAGATACGCAGTATTTT.

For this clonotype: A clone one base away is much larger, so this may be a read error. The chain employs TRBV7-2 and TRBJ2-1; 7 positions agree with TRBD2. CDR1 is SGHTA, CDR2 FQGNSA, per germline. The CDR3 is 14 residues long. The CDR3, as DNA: TGTGCCGGCAGCTTAGGCGGGAGAGGCAATGAGCAGTTCTTC. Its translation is CAGSLGGRGNEQFF. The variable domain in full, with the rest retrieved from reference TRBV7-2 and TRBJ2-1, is GAGVSQSPSNKVTEKGKDVELRCDPISGHTALYWYRQSLGQGLEFLIYFQGNSAPDKSGLPSDRFSAERTGGSVSTLTIQRTQQEDSAVYLCAGSLGGRGNEQFFGPGTRLTVL.

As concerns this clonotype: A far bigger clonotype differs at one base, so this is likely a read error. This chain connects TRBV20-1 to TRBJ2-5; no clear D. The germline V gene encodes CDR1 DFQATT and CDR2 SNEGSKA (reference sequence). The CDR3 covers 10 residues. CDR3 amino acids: CSARRETQCF. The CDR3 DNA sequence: TGCAGTGCTAGGAGAGAGACCCAGTGCTTC.